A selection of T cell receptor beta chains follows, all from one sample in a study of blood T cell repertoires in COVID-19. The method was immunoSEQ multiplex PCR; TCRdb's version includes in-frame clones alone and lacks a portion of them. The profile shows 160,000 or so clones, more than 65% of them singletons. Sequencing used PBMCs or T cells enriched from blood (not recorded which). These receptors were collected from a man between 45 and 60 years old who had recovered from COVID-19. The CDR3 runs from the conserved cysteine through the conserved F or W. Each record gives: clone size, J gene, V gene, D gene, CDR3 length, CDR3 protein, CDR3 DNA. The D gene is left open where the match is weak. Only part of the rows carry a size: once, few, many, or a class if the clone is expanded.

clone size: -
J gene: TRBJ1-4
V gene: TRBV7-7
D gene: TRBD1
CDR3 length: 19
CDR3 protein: CASSLRAGGSLPSNEKLFF
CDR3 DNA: TGTGCTAGCAGCTTAAGGGCAGGGGGCTCCCTCCCCTCTAATGAAAAACTGTTTTTT

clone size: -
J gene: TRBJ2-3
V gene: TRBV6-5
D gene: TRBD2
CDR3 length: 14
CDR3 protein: CASSKLAGSDTQYF
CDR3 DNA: TGTGCCAGCAGTAAACTAGCGGGGAGTGATACGCAGTATTTT

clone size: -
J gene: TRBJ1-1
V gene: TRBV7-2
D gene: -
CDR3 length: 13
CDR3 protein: CASSLPEGTEAFF
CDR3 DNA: TGTGCCAGCAGCTTACCGGAGGGCACTGAAGCTTTCTTT

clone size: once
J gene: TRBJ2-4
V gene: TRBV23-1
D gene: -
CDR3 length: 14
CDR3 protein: CASSHPRAKNIQYF
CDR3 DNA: TGCGCCAGCAGTCATCCTAGAGCCAAAAACATTCAGTACTTC

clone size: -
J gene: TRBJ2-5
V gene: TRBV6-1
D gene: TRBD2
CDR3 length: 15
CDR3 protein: CASSEEAGGPKTQYF
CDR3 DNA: TGTGCCAGCAGTGAAGAAGCGGGGGGGCCTAAGACCCAGTACTTC

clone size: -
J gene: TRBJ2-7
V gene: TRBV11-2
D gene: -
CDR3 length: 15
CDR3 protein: CASSSRGQVGGEQYF
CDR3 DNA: TGTGCCAGCAGCTCTAGGGGACAAGTGGGGGGGGAGCAGTACTTC

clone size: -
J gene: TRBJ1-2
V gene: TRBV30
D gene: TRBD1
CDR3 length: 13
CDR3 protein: CAWSQDRGRGYTF
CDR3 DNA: TGTGCCTGGAGTCAAGACAGGGGTCGGGGCTACACCTTC

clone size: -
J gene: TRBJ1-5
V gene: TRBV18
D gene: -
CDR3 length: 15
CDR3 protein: CASSPIQGTNQPQHF
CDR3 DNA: TGTGCCAGCTCACCAATACAGGGAACCAATCAGCCCCAGCATTTT

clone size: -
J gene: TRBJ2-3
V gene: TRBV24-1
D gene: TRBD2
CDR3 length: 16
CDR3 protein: CATSDTSGTSTDTQYF
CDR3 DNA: TGTGCCACCAGTGATACTAGCGGGACAAGCACAGATACGCAGTATTTT

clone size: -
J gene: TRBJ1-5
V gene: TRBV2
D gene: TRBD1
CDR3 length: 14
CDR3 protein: CASSLGTGNQPQHF
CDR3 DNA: TGTGCCAGCAGTCTTGGGACAGGCAATCAGCCCCAGCATTTT

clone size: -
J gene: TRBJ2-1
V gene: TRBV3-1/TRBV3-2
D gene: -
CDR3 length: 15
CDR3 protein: CASSPLVGRHNEQFF
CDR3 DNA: TGTGCCAGCAGCCCGTTAGTGGGGCGCCACAATGAGCAGTTCTTC

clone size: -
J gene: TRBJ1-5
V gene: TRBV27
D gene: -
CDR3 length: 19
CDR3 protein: CASSLFGGDSRDSNQPQHF
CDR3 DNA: TGTGCCAGCAGTTTGTTCGGCGGGGACTCTCGGGATAGCAATCAGCCCCAGCATTTT

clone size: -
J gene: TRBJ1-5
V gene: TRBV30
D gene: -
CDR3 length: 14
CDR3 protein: CAWRGLGGKEPQHF
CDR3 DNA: TGTGCCTGGAGGGGCCTCGGGGGGAAGGAGCCCCAGCATTTT

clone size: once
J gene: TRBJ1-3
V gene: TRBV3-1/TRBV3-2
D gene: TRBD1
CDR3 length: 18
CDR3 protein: CASSQAGAGTGMVNTIYF
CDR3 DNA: TGTGCCAGCAGCCAAGCTGGCGCCGGGACAGGGATGGTAAACACCATATATTTT

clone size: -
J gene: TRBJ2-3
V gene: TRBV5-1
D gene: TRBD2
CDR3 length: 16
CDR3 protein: CASSWPLAGGADTQYF
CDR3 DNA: TGCGCCAGCAGCTGGCCGCTCGCGGGGGGTGCAGATACGCAGTATTTT

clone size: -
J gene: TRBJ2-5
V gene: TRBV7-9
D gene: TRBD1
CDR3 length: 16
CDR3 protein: CASSPGGTGEWETQYF
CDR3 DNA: TGTGCCAGCAGTCCAGGAGGGACAGGGGAGTGGGAGACCCAGTACTTC

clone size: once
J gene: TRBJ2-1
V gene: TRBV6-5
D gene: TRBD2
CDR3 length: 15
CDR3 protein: CASRVSGGPGNEQFF
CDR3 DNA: TGTGCCAGCAGGGTTAGCGGGGGGCCGGGCAATGAGCAGTTCTTC

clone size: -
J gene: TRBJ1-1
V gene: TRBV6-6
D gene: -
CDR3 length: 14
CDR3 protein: CASSFPEMNTEAFF
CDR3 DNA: TGTGCCAGCAGTTTTCCCGAGATGAACACTGAAGCTTTCTTT

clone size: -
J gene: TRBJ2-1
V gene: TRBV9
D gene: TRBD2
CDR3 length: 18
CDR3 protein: CASSVGPPGLDIPNEQFF
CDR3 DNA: TGTGCCAGCAGCGTAGGTCCCCCGGGACTAGATATCCCCAATGAGCAGTTCTTC

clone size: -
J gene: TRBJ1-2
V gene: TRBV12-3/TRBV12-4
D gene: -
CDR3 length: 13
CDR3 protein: CASSPDSNYGYTF
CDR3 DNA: TGTGCCAGCAGTCCCGACAGTAACTATGGCTACACCTTC

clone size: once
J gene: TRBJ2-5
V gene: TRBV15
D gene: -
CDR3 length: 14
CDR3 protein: CATSRDIAAETQYF
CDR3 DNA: TGTGCCACCAGCAGAGACATAGCGGCAGAGACCCAGTACTTC

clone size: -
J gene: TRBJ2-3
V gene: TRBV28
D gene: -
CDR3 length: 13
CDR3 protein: CASSSPLADTQYF
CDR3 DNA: TGTGCCAGCAGTTCCCCACTCGCAGATACGCAGTATTTT

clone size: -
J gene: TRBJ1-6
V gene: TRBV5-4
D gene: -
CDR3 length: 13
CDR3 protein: CASGTGFDSPLHF
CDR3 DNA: TGTGCCAGCGGAACAGGGTTCGATTCACCCCTCCACTTT

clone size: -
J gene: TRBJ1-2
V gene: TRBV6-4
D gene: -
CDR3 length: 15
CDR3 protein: CASSDSTGAGYGYTF
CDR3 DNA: TGTGCCAGCAGTGACTCTACGGGTGCTGGCTATGGCTACACCTTC